Listed below are T cell receptor beta chains from one sample, sequenced in a study of T cell responses to AZD1222 COVID-19 vaccine. Sequencing was performed with immunoSEQ multiplex PCR; in TCRdb, only in-frame clones are kept and a portion is missing. Counted here are about 88,000 clones, about 89% occurring once; the ten biggest clones make up around 5%. This sample comprised peripheral blood, obtained 28 days after the second AZD1222 dose. The source is an adult who received the AZD1222 COVID-19 vaccine. The CDR3 runs from the conserved cysteine through the conserved F or W. The order of the fields is V gene, D gene, J gene, clone size, CDR3 DNA, CDR3 protein. D genes are given only for firm matches. Rows give clone size only sometimes, using once, few, many, or a class for an expanded clone.

TRBV23-1	.	TRBJ1-1	.	TGCGCCAGCGCCGGATTGAACACTGAAGCTTTCTTT	CASAGLNTEAFF
TRBV19	.	TRBJ2-7	once	TGTGCCAGTAGTTTCTGGGGCCACGAGCAGTACTTC	CASSFWGHEQYF
TRBV9	.	TRBJ2-1	.	TGTGCCAGCAGCGTAGCGACGGCGTCGGAGCAGTTCTTC	CASSVATASEQFF
TRBV2	TRBD1	TRBJ1-1	.	TGTGCCAGCAGGGGAGACAGGGTAACTGAAGCTTTCTTT	CASRGDRVTEAFF
TRBV4-1	.	TRBJ1-6	few	TGCGCCAGCAGCCAACAAATAGGCCGGTGGGATTCACCCCTCCACTTT	CASSQQIGRWDSPLHF
TRBV7-2	.	TRBJ2-1	once	TGTGCCAGCAGCTTAGGGTTTTCCAATGAGCAGTTCTTC	CASSLGFSNEQFF
TRBV10-3	.	TRBJ2-3	.	TGTGCCATCAGTGATGTTAGCGGATCGTCAGATACGCAGTATTTT	CAISDVSGSSDTQYF
TRBV12-3/TRBV12-4	.	TRBJ1-1	.	TGTGCCAGCAGTTTAGCGCGGGGCACTGAAGCTTTCTTT	CASSLARGTEAFF
TRBV19	TRBD2	TRBJ2-7	.	TGTGCCAGTAGTATAGATCGGGGAGGGGACGAGCAGTACTTC	CASSIDRGGDEQYF
TRBV6-1	.	TRBJ2-7	.	TGTGCCAGCAGTGAAGATCCTTCCTACGAGCAGTACTTC	CASSEDPSYEQYF
TRBV29-1	.	TRBJ1-1	.	TGCAGCGTTGACGTGGGGGCCGGCACTGAAGCTTTCTTT	CSVDVGAGTEAFF
TRBV4-1	.	TRBJ1-4	.	TGCGCCAGCAGCCAAGGCGGGGGGCGGAATGAAAAACTGTTTTTT	CASSQGGGRNEKLFF
TRBV2	.	TRBJ2-5	.	TGTGCCAGCAGTGTCGGGGGACAAGAGACCCAGTACTTC	CASSVGGQETQYF
TRBV6-5	.	TRBJ1-1	.	TGTGCCAGCGGCGTCCAGGGCACCGTTGGCACTGAAGCTTTCTTT	CASGVQGTVGTEAFF
TRBV12-5	.	TRBJ1-4	once	TGTGCTAGTGGTTTATACTCACAGGGAATGTCAACTAATGAAAAACTGTTTTTT	CASGLYSQGMSTNEKLFF
TRBV25-1	.	TRBJ2-3	.	TGTGCCAGCAGTGATAATACTGGCCGCACAGATACGCAGTATTTT	CASSDNTGRTDTQYF
TRBV6-5	.	TRBJ1-4	once	TGTGCCAGCAGTAAGCGAAAGGGTGAAAAACTGTTTTTT	CASSKRKGEKLFF
TRBV2	.	TRBJ2-7	.	TGTGCCAGCAGTATGACCGAGACCTCAAATCAGTACTTC	CASSMTETSNQYF
TRBV3-1/TRBV3-2	.	TRBJ2-3	.	TGTGCCAGCAGCCAAGGGCCTGTGGGGGCAGATACGCAGTATTTT	CASSQGPVGADTQYF
TRBV6-5	.	TRBJ1-4	.	TGTGCCAGCACCCGTACCCGGGGCGAAAAACTGTTTTTT	CASTRTRGEKLFF
TRBV2	.	TRBJ1-2	.	TGTGCCAGCAGCGCCTGGGCGGGACATGCGGGCTACACCTTC	CASSAWAGHAGYTF
TRBV7-9	.	TRBJ1-2	.	TGTGCCAGCAGCCTAACAACCGACAGAGGCTACACCTTC	CASSLTTDRGYTF
TRBV25-1	.	TRBJ1-1	.	TGTGCCACCCAGGGGACAAACACTGAAGCTTTCTTT	CATQGTNTEAFF
TRBV19	.	TRBJ2-3	.	TGTGCCAGTAGCCCCCAGCTCTTACCCACAGATACGCAGTATTTT	CASSPQLLPTDTQYF
TRBV19	.	TRBJ1-1	.	TGTGCCAGTAGCGTGGGGGGAGTGAACACTGAAGCTTTCTTT	CASSVGGVNTEAFF
TRBV5-1	TRBD2	TRBJ2-7	.	TGCGCCAGCAGCTTGGGGACTAGCGGGGGTATCGACGAGCAGTACTTC	CASSLGTSGGIDEQYF
TRBV5-5	TRBD1	TRBJ2-7	.	TGTGCCAGCAGCACCACAGGGGGCGTATTCTACGAGCAGTACTTC	CASSTTGGVFYEQYF
TRBV7-2	TRBD1	TRBJ1-2	once	TGTGCCAGCAGCTCCTGGACAGGGCCGTATGGCTACACCTTC	CASSSWTGPYGYTF
TRBV2	.	TRBJ1-2	.	TGTGCCAGCAGCCGGGCGAGTAACTATGGCTACACCTTC	CASSRASNYGYTF
TRBV9	.	TRBJ2-1	.	TGTGCCAGCAGCGTATTTGGGGTCTCCTACAATGAGCAGTTCTTC	CASSVFGVSYNEQFF
TRBV21-1	.	TRBJ1-1	once	TGTGCCAGCAGAAAGGGGGCAGGAGGGGGAACTGAAGCTTTCTTT	CASRKGAGGGTEAFF
TRBV19	TRBD1	TRBJ1-6	once	TGTGCCAGTAGTACCGGGACAGCCAATTCACCCCTCCACTTT	CASSTGTANSPLHF
TRBV10-1	.	TRBJ2-2	.	TGCGCCAGCAGACCTGACAGGGAGGCCGGGGAGCTGTTTTTT	CASRPDREAGELFF
TRBV3-1/TRBV3-2	.	TRBJ1-2	.	TGTGCCAGCAACCGGGGAGGGGATAACTATGGCTACACCTTC	CASNRGGDNYGYTF
TRBV27	.	TRBJ1-1	.	TGTGCCGCCAGGGTCTCGAACACTGAAGCTTTCTTT	CAARVSNTEAFF
TRBV18	.	TRBJ2-7	.	TGTGCCAGCTCCGCCTTGACAGGCGGTTCCTACGAGCAGTACTTC	CASSALTGGSYEQYF
TRBV12-3/TRBV12-4	.	TRBJ1-5	.	TGTGCCAGCAGGGGAGGATGGGATCAGCCCCAGCATTTT	CASRGGWDQPQHF
TRBV19	TRBD1	TRBJ2-1	.	TGTGCCAGTAGCATTGAGACAGGGTCCCTCTACAATGAGCAGTTCTTC	CASSIETGSLYNEQFF
TRBV3-1/TRBV3-2	.	TRBJ1-5	.	TGTGCCAGCAGCCAAGGGGGAGGTAGCAATCAGCCCCAGCATTTT	CASSQGGGSNQPQHF
TRBV5-3	TRBD1	TRBJ2-3	once	TGTGCCAGAAGCCTATTGCAGGGGGCTAGCACAGATACGCAGTATTTT	CARSLLQGASTDTQYF
TRBV4-1	.	TRBJ1-1	few	TGCGCCAGCAGCCAAGGACACTTGAACACTGAAGCTTTCTTT	CASSQGHLNTEAFF
TRBV29-1	.	TRBJ1-4	.	TGCAGCGTTGGGTATGATGAAAAACTGTTTTTT	CSVGYDEKLFF
TRBV3-1/TRBV3-2	TRBD1	TRBJ2-7	.	TGTGCCAGCAGCCAAGGGACAGGGGGCTCCTCCTACGAGCAGTACTTC	CASSQGTGGSSYEQYF
TRBV11-2	.	TRBJ1-1	once	TGTGCCAGCAGCCTGGGTTTGGGGACTGAAGCTTTCTTT	CASSLGLGTEAFF
TRBV19	TRBD1	TRBJ1-6	.	TGTGCCAGTAGTCCCCGCCTCGGACAGGGTAGCTCCTATAATTCACCCCTCCACTTT	CASSPRLGQGSSYNSPLHF
TRBV3-1/TRBV3-2	.	TRBJ1-2	.	TGTGCCAGCAGCCAAGTCGGTGGGGGGGACGGCTACACCTTC	CASSQVGGGDGYTF
TRBV7-2	.	TRBJ1-2	.	TGTGCCAGCAGCTTAGTACCGACAGGCGGGTATGGCTACACCTTC	CASSLVPTGGYGYTF